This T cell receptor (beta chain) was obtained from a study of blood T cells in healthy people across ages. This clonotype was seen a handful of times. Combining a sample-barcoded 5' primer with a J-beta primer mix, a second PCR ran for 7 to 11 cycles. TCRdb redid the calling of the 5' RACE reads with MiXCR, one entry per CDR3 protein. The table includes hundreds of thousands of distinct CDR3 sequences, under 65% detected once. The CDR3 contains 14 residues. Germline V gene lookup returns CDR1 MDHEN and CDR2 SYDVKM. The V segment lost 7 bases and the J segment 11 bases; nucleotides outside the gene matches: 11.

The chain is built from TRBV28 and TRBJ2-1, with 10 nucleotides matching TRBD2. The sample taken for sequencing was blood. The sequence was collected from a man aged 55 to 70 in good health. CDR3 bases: TGTGCCAGCACCCAGGGTACTAGCGGGGACCAGCAGTTCTTC. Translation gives CASTQGTSGDQQFF.